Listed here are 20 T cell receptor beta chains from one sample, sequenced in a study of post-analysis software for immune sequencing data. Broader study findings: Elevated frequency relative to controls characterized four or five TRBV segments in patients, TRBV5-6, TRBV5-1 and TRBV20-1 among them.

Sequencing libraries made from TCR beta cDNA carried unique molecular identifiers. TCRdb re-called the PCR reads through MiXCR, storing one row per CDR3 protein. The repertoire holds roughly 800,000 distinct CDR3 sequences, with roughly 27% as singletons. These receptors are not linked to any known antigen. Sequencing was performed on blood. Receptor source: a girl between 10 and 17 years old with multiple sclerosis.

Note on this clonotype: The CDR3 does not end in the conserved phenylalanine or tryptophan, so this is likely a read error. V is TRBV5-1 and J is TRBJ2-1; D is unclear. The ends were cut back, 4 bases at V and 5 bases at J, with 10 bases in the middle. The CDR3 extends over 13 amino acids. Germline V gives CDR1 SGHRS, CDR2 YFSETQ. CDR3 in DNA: TGCGCCAGCAGCCAAACGAGGAACAATGAGCAGTTCTTA. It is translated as CASSQTRNNEQFL.

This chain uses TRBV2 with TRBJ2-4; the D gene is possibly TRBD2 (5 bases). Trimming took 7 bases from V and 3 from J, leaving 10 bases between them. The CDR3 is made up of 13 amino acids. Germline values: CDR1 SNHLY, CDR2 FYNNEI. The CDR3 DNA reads TGTGCCAGCATGAGCGGCAACAAAAACATTCAGTACTTC. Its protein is CASMSGNKNIQYF.

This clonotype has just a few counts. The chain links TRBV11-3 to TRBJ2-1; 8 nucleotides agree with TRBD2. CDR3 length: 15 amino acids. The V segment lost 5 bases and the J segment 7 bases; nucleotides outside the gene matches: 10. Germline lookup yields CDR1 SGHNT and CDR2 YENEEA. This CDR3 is CASSVSGLDRNEQFF. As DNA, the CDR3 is TGTGCCAGCAGCGTCTCGGGACTAGATAGGAATGAGCAGTTCTTC.

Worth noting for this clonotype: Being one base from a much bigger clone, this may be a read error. CDR3 amino acids: CTSSPSRLQETQYF. The DNA of the CDR3 is TGTACCAGCAGCCCGTCAAGGCTCCAAGAGACCCAGTACTTC. The chain is built from TRBV6-5 and TRBJ2-5; D gene ambiguous. Per germline, CDR1 MNHEY and CDR2 SVGAGI. The length of the CDR3 is 14 residues.

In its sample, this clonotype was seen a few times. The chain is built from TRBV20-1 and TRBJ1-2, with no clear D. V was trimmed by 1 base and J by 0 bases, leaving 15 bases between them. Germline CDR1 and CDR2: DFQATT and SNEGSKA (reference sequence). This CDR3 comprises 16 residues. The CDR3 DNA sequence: TGCAGTGCTAGAGTATATGGCCTCCTAACTAACTATGGCTACACCTTC. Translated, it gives CSARVYGLLTNYGYTF.

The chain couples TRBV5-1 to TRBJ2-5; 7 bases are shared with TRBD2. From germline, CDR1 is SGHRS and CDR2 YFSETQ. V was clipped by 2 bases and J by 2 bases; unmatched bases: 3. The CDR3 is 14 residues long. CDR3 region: CASSFAGRQETQYF. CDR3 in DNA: TGCGCCAGCAGCTTTGCCGGGAGGCAAGAGACCCAGTACTTC.

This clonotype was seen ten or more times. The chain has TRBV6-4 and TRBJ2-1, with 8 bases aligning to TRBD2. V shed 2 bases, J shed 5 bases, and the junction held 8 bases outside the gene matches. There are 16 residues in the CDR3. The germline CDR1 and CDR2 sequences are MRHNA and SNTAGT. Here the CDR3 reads CASSDLGASGHNEQFF. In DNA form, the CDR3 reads TGTGCCAGCAGTGACCTGGGGGCTAGCGGGCACAATGAGCAGTTCTTC.

This chain's CDR3 is CASLRQVETYEQYF. The CDR3, as DNA: TGCGCCAGCTTGAGACAGGTTGAGACCTACGAGCAGTACTTC. The V and J genes are TRBV10-2 and TRBJ2-7, with D perhaps TRBD1 (6 bases). This CDR3 is built from 14 residues. Trimming stripped 8 bases from V and 2 bases from J, with 16 bases between. Germline assignment: CDR1 WSHSY and CDR2 SAAADI.

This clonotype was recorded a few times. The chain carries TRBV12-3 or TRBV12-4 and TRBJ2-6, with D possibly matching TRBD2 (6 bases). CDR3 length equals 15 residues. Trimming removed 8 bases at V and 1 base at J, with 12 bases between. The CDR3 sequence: CASSTEGSGANVLTF. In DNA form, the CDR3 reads TGTGCCAGCTCCACGGAGGGTTCTGGGGCCAACGTCCTGACTTTC.

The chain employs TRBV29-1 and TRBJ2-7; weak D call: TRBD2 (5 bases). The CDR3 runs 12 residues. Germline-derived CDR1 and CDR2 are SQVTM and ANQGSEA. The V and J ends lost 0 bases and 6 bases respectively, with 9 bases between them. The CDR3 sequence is CSVEDGGGEQYF. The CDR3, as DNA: TGCAGCGTTGAAGATGGCGGAGGCGAGCAGTACTTC.

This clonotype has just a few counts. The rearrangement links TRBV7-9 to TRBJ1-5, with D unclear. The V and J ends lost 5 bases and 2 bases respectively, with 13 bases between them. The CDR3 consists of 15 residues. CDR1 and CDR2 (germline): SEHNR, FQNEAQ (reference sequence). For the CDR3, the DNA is TGTGCCAGCAGCCCTGAATTGATGGGCAATCAGCCCCAGCATTTT. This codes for CASSPELMGNQPQHF.

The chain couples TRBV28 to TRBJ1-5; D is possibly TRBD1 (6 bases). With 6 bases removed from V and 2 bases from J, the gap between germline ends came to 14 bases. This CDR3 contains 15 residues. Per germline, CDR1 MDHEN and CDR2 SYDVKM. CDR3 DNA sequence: TGTGCCAGCAGGCCAGGGGATTCGGGCAATCAGCCCCAGCATTTT. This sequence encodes CASRPGDSGNQPQHF.

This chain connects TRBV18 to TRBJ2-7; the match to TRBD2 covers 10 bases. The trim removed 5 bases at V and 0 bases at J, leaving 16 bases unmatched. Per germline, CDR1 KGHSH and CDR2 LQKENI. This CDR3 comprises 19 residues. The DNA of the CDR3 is TGTGCCAGCTCAGCTGCCGGGACACTTAGCGGGAGGAGCTCCTACGAGCAGTACTTC. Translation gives CASSAAGTLSGRSSYEQYF.

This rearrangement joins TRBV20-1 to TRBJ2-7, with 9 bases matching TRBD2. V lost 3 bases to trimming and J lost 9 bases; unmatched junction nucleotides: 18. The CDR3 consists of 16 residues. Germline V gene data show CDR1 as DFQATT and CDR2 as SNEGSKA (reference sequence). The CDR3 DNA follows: TGCAGTGCTAGTGGACTAGCGTCCGGTAAGGTAAACGGGCAGTACTTC. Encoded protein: CSASGLASGKVNGQYF.

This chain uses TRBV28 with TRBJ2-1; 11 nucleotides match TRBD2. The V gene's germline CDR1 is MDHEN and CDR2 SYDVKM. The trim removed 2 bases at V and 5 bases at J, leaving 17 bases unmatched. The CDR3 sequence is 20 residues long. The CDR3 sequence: CASSLLPTYSGTSGNNEQFF. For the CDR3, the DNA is TGTGCCAGCAGTTTACTCCCAACCTACTCCGGGACTAGCGGCAACAATGAGCAGTTCTTC.

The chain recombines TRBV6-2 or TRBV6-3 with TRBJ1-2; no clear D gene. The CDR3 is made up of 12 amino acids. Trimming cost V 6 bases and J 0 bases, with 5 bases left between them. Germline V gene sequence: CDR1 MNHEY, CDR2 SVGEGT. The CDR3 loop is CASRKANYGYTF. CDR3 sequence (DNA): TGTGCCAGCAGGAAAGCTAACTATGGCTACACCTTC.

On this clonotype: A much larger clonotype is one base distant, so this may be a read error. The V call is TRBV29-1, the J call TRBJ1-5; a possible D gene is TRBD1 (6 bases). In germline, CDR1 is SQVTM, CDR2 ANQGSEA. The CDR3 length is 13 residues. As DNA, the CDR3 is TGCAGTGCCCGGGAGGGAGGGGGTCAGCCCCAGCATTTT. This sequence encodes CSAREGGGQPQHF.

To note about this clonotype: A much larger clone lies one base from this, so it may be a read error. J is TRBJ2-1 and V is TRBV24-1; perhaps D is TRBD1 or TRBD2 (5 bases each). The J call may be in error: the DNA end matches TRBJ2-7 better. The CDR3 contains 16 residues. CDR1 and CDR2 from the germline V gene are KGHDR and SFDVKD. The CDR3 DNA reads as TGTGCCACCAGTGACCCCACGGGGACGTCCTACAATGAGCAGTACTTC. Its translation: CATSDPTGTSYNEQYF.

CDR3 sequence reads: CASTRDRGLKWNEQFF. DNA for the CDR3: TGTGCCAGCACCCGGGACAGGGGGCTGAAGTGGAATGAGCAGTTCTTC. The chain uses TRBV12-3 or TRBV12-4 and TRBJ2-1, with 12 bases fitting TRBD1. The CDR3 contains 16 residues. The V and J ends lost 7 bases and 7 bases, in that order; junction bases with no gene match: 11.

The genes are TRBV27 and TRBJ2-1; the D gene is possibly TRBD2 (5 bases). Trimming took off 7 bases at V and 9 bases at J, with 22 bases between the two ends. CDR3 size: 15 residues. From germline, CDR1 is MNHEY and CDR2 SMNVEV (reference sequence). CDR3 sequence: CASTLLWGVGGEQFF. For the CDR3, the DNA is TGTGCCAGCACTCTCCTTTGGGGAGTGGGCGGTGAGCAGTTCTTC.